This T cell receptor beta chain stems from a study of blood T cells in healthy people across ages. This clonotype was counted a few times. The target antigen is unknown. Findings and limits, study-wide: There was no known CMV status for donors, so expanded clonotype changes were possibly confounded. A strong correlation between TCR beta diversity and naive T cell percentage was seen.

It was with a sample-barcoded 5' primer and a J-beta primer mix that a second PCR of roughly 7 to 12 cycles was run. All samples gave at least 3 million CDR3-containing paired-end reads. Using its own MiXCR run on the 5' RACE reads, TCRdb lists one record per CDR3 protein. The top ten hold around 18% of the sample, which has about 780,000 distinct CDR3 sequences, about 45% seen once. Sequenced: blood. The source of this sequence is a man older than 75 in good health.

DNA of the CDR3: TGTGCCACCCGGACTAGCGGGCGCACAGATACGCAGTATTTT. Its translation is CATRTSGRTDTQYF. The chain couples TRBV12-3 or TRBV12-4 to TRBJ2-3; 11 positions agree with TRBD2. The CDR3 covers 14 residues. V lost 10 bases and J lost 1; bases outside the gene matches: 4.